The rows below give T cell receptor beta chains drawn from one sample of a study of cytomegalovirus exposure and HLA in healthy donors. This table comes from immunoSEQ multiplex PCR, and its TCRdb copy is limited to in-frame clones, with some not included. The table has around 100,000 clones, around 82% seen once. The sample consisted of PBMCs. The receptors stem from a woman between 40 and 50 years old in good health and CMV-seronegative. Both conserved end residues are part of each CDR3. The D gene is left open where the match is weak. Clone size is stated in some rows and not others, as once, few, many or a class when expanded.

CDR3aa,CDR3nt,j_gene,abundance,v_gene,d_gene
CASSVSGDLNQPQHF,TGTGCCAGCAGCGTATCAGGGGACCTCAATCAGCCCCAGCATTTT,TRBJ1-5,.,TRBV9,.
CASTQGQGSYEQYF,TGTGCCAGCACCCAGGGACAGGGCTCCTACGAGCAGTACTTC,TRBJ2-7,.,TRBV27,TRBD1
CASSFPIYGYTF,TGTGCCAGCAGCTTTCCCATCTATGGCTACACCTTC,TRBJ1-2,few,TRBV7-9,.
CASSVGFPGAGYTF,TGTGCCAGCAGCGTAGGGTTCCCAGGGGCTGGCTACACCTTC,TRBJ1-2,.,TRBV9,.
CASSLGGDTGELFF,TGTGCCAGCAGTTTGGGGGGGGACACCGGGGAGCTGTTTTTT,TRBJ2-2,.,TRBV6-5,TRBD2
CSARFGDTQYF,TGCAGTGCTAGGTTCGGGGATACGCAGTATTTT,TRBJ2-3,.,TRBV20-1,.
CASSWSGGYEQYF,TGTGCCAGCAGTTGGTCGGGAGGGTACGAGCAGTACTTC,TRBJ2-7,.,TRBV27,TRBD2
CASSLGGSGGPTDTQYF,TGTGCCAGCAGTTTAGGTGGTAGCGGGGGACCCACAGATACGCAGTATTTT,TRBJ2-3,few,TRBV28,TRBD2
CASSPVGAGRGDRSYEQYF,TGTGCCAGCAGCCCAGTAGGGGCAGGGAGGGGAGATCGTTCCTACGAGCAGTACTTC,TRBJ2-7,.,TRBV7-9,TRBD2
CSARHGGEQFF,TGCAGTGCTAGGCACGGGGGTGAGCAGTTCTTC,TRBJ2-1,.,TRBV20-1,.